This TCR beta chain appears in the sequencing data of a study of pediatric ulcerative colitis (dated by TCRdb to between 2018 and 2021). Regarding the research as a whole: Among the ulcerative colitis patients, seven had pancolitis and two had left-sided colitis, and histology in every patient was consistent with ulcerative colitis. By Pediatric Ulcerative Colitis Activity Index, two patients had mild disease, several had moderate disease and three had acute severe colitis. From roughly 10 newly diagnosed, treatment-naive pediatric ulcerative colitis patients and a few non-IBD control children, paired blood and rectal samples were collected.

On this clone itself: The target of this receptor is not known. No base qualities exist here, and no much larger clone lies one base off it.

What the research found in general, with its limitations: Blood-derived T cells may have been included in the rectal pinch biopsies, particularly in patients with overt colitis. Autologous blood-rectal clonal overlap was significantly higher in ulcerative colitis patients than in controls, suggesting increased T cell trafficking to inflamed tissue. The healthy control group was small, consisting of only four individuals. A couple of patients' blood samples yielded substantially fewer templates for technical reasons and were excluded from blood-rectal overlap analysis. Controls, mild-moderate and acute severe colitis patients were separated by rectal repertoire features, and reduced rectal diversity due to clonal expansions was observed in acute severe colitis. A couple of rectal CDR3 clonotypes were found in every ulcerative colitis patient but in no control. Because repertoires were derived from total lymphocyte DNA, patterns in rare subsets such as regulatory T cells may not have been reflected.

Through the immunoSEQ TRB Survey service, multiplex V and J primers were used to amplify rearranged CDR3 beta regions from genomic DNA. To keep sequencing depth equal across samples, survey-level depth of up to 500,000 reads per sample was applied. The libraries were purified and pooled, then sequenced using Illumina technology. In the paper's pipeline: Productive clonality, sample overlap, pairwise scatters, CDR3 beta length, V/D/J gene usage and productiveness were all assessed with the immunoSEQ online tools. Alongside Shannon and Simpson indices, calculated diversity was computed as the number of unique rearrangements divided by total templates, multiplied by 100. Principal component analysis was performed on Z-score normalized data with the R prcomp function and the ggbiplot package. Morisita's index was used to measure clonal overlap between blood and rectum within each subject. The table comes from immuneACCESS by way of TCRdb, which keeps in-frame sequences with V and J called. Part of the clones is missing from these tables; in studies checked, under half for an unresolved V gene and the rest for unknown reasons. V, J and clone size were drawn from that table, and D and trimming were deduced from the DNA. The sample table holds fewer than 25,000 clones, of which around 69% were seen once. Roughly a sixth of the sample comes from the top ten.

The germline V gene specifies SGHVS as CDR1 and FQNEAQ as CDR2. The CDR3, cysteine through phenylalanine, is 15 amino acids long. Here the CDR3 DNA is all that survives: 45 bases in frame from base 1. V and J are trimmed by 0 bases and 3 bases, and the gene matches miss 3 bases of the junction. During colonoscopy, one to two rectal pinch biopsies were obtained for research purposes. No immunosuppressive medication had been given to the ulcerative colitis patients before the diagnostic colonoscopy. Before DNA isolation, rectal biopsies were subjected to proteinase K digestion. The Wizard kit (Promega) was used to extract genomic DNA from blood and intestinal samples.

Material: gut tissue. Here the chain combines TRBV7-8 and TRBJ2-7; TRBD2 aligns with 9 central bases. This clonotype was obtained from a boy aged 5-17 years with severe ulcerative colitis. The CDR3 region reads CASSLARGGHYEQYF. The DNA sequence is TGTGCCAGCAGCTTAGCGCGGGGGGGACACTACGAGCAGTACTTC.